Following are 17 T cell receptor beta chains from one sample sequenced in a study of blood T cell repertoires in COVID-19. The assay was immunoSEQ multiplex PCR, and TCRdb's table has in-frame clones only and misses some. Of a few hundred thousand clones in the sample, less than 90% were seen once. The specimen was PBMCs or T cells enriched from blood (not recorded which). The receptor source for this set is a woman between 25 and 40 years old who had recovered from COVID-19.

The CDR3 protein is CSARASYEQYF. The CDR3 coding sequence is TGCAGTGCTAGAGCCTCTTACGAGCAGTACTTC. The genes are TRBV20-1 and TRBJ2-7; D not resolved. The CDR3 has 11 amino acids. CDR1 and CDR2 (germline): DFQATT, SNEGSKA (reference sequence). Trimming left V 1 base short and J 4 bases short, with 5 bases between.

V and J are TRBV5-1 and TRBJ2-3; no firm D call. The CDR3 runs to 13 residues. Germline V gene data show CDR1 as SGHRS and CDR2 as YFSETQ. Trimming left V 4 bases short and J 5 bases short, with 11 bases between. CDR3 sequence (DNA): TGCGCCAGCAGCGGCAGGAAGGTAGATACGCAGTATTTT. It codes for CASSGRKVDTQYF.

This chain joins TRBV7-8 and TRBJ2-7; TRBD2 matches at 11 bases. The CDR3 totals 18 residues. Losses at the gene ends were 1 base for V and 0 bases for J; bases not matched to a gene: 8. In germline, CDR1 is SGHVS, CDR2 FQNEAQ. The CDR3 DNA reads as TGTGCCAGCAGCTTAGGTGCTAGCGGGGGGTGGTTCTCCTACGAGCAGTACTTC. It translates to CASSLGASGGWFSYEQYF.

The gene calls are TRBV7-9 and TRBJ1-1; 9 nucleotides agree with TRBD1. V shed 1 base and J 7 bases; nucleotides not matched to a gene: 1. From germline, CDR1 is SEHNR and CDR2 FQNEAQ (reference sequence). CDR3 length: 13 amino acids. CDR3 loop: CASSLGGQGEAFF. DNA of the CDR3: TGTGCCAGCAGCTTAGGGGGACAGGGTGAAGCTTTCTTT.

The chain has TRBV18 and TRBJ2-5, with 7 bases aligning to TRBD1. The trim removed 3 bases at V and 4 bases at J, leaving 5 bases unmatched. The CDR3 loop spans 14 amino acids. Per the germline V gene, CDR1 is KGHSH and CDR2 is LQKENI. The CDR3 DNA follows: TGTGCCAGCTCACCGAACAGGGGTGGAGAGACCCAGTACTTC. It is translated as CASSPNRGGETQYF.

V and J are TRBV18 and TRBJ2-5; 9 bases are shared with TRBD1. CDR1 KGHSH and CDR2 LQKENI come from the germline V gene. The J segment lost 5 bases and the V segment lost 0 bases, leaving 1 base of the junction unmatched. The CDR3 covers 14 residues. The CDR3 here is CASSPPDRGETQYF. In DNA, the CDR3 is TGTGCCAGCTCACCACCGGACAGGGGTGAGACCCAGTACTTC.

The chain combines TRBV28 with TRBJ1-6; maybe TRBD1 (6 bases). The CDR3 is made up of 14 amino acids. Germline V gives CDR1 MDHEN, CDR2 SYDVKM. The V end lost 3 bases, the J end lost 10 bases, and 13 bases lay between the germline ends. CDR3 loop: CASSLSQGNSPLHF. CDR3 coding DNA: TGTGCCAGCAGTTTGTCCCAGGGGAACTCACCCCTCCACTTT.

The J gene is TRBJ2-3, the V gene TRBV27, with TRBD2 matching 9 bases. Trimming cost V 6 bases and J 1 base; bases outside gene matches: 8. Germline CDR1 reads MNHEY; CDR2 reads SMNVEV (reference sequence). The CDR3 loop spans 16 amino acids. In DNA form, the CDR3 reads TGTGCCAGCAGCCCCTCGGAGCGGGGGGGCACAGATACGCAGTATTTT. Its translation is CASSPSERGGTDTQYF.

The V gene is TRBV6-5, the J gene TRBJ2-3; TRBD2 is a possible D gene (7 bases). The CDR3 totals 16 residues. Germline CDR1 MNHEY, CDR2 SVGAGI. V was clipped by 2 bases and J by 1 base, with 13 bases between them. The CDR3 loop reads CASSYGGGRGTDTQYF. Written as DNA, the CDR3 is TGTGCCAGCAGTTACGGCGGGGGCAGGGGCACAGATACGCAGTATTTT.

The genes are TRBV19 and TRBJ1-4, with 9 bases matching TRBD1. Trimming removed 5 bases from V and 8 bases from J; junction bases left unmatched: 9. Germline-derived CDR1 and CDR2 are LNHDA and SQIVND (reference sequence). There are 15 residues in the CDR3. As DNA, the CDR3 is TGTGCCAGTAGTGTATCCGGACAGGGGAGGGAAAAACTGTTTTTT. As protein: CASSVSGQGREKLFF. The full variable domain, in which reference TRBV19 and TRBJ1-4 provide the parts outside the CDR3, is DGGITQSPKYLFRKEGQNVTLSCEQNLNHDAMYWYRQDPGQGLRLIYYSQIVNDFQKGDIAEGYSVSREKKESFPLTVTSAQKNPTAFYLCASSVSGQGREKLFFGSGTQLSVL.

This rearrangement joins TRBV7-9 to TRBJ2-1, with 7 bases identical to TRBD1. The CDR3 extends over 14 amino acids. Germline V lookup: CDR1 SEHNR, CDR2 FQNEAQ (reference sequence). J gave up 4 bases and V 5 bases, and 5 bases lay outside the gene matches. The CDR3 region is CASSPQQGYNEQFF. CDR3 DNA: TGTGCCAGCAGCCCACAACAGGGGTACAATGAGCAGTTCTTC.

The CDR3 DNA follows: TGTGCCAGCAGCGTAGCCGTCGGGGACCAAGAGACCCAGTACTTC. It translates to CASSVAVGDQETQYF. The chain joins TRBV9 to TRBJ2-5; TRBD2 is a possible D gene (5 bases). The CDR3 extends over 15 amino acids. CDR1 SGDLS and CDR2 YYNGEE come from the germline V gene. V shed 0 bases and J shed 0 bases, with 9 bases lying between them.

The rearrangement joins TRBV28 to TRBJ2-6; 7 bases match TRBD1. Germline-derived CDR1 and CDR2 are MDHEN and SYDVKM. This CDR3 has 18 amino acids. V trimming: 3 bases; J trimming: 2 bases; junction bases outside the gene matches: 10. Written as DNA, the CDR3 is TGTGCCAGCAGTTTGCCCCAAGTAGGGGGCCCTGGGGCCAACGTCCTGACTTTC. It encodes CASSLPQVGGPGANVLTF.

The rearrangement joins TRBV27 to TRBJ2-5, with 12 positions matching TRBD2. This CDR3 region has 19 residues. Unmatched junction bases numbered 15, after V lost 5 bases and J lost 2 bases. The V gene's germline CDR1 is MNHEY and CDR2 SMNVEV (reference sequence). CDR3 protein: CASSTPRGLAGGAQETQYF. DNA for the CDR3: TGTGCCAGCAGTACGCCGCGGGGCCTAGCGGGGGGGGCTCAAGAGACCCAGTACTTC.

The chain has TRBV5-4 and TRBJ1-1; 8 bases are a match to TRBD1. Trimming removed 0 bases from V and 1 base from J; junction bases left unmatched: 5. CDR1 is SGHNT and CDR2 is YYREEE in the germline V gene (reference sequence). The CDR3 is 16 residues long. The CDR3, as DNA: TGTGCCAGCAGCTTGGGACGGGGGACAGGGAACACTGAAGCTTTCTTT. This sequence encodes CASSLGRGTGNTEAFF.

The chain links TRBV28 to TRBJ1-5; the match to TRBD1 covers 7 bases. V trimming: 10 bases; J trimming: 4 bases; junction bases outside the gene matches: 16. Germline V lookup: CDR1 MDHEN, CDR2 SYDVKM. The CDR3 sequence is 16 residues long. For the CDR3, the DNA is TGTGCCACCGACCAGCACACAGGGGAGGCGAATCAGCCCCAGCATTTT. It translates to CATDQHTGEANQPQHF.

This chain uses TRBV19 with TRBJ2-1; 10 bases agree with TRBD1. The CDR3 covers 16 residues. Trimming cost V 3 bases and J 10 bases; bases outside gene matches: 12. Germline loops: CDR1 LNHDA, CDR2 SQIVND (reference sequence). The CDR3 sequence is CASSIRGTGVFTEQFF. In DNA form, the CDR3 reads TGTGCCAGTAGTATTCGGGGGACAGGGGTCTTCACGGAGCAGTTCTTC.